This entry lists 24 T cell receptor beta chains sequenced from one sample in a study of CD8+ T cells in alopecia areata. Reverse transcription of extracted RNA yielded cDNA, which provided the sequencing template. This table comes from immunoSEQ multiplex PCR, and its TCRdb copy is limited to in-frame clones, with some not included. The top ten hold around 1.5% of the sample, which has about 97,000 clones, 35% to 45% seen once. Material: CD4+ T cells sorted from blood. These receptors came from a human donor with alopecia areata.

The chain recombines TRBV7-9 with TRBJ1-6, with 8 bases matching TRBD1. Trimming cost V 5 bases and J 13 bases; bases outside gene matches: 13. Per germline, CDR1 SEHNR and CDR2 FQNEAQ (reference sequence). CDR3 length: 15 amino acids. CDR3 in DNA: TGTGCCAGCAGCAACTTGGACAGGGAGGGTGCGCCCCTCCACTTT. The encoded protein is CASSNLDREGAPLHF.

The rearrangement joins TRBV14 to TRBJ1-1; D is uncertain. With 4 bases removed from V and 0 bases from J, the gap between germline ends came to 6 bases. Germline V gene lookup returns CDR1 SGHDN and CDR2 FVKESK. The CDR3 is 13 residues long. CDR3 bases: TGTGCCAGCAGCCTCCAAATGAACACTGAAGCTTTCTTT. The encoded protein is CASSLQMNTEAFF.

V usage is TRBV15 and J usage is TRBJ2-2, with 11 bases fitting TRBD2. Germline V gene lookup returns CDR1 LNHNV and CDR2 YYDKDF (reference sequence). The CDR3 contains 15 residues. With 4 bases clipped from V and 8 bases from J, the junction kept 6 bases outside the gene matches. CDR3 sequence reads: CATSTRLAGNGELFF. CDR3 nucleotides: TGTGCCACCAGCACTCGACTAGCGGGAAATGGGGAGCTGTTTTTT.

The V gene is TRBV18, the J gene TRBJ2-7, with D perhaps matching TRBD1 (5 bases). This CDR3 spans 15 amino acids. The V end was cut by 3 bases, the J end by 1 base, with 13 bases between. Germline values: CDR1 KGHSH, CDR2 LQKENI. The CDR3 loop reads CASSPGQGSSYEQYF. Here the CDR3 DNA reads TGTGCCAGCTCACCGGGGCAGGGCTCTTCCTACGAGCAGTACTTC.

This clone was seen a few times. The V call is TRBV19, the J call TRBJ2-1; 9 bases fit TRBD1. Germline values: CDR1 LNHDA, CDR2 SQIVND (reference sequence). This CDR3 has 14 residues. Trimming at V came to 5 bases and at J to 8 bases, leaving 7 bases not matched to a gene. CDR3 sequence reads: CASSFGTGFDEQFF. DNA of the CDR3: TGTGCCAGTAGTTTCGGGACAGGGTTCGATGAGCAGTTCTTC.

This clone was detected only a few times. The chain couples TRBV10-3 to TRBJ2-7, with 8 bases fitting TRBD1. V was clipped by 1 base and J by 3 bases; unmatched bases: 2. CDR3 length: 14 residues. Germline CDR1 is ENHRY and CDR2 is SYGVKD. CDR3 in amino acids: CAISEYGTGYEQYF. DNA for the CDR3: TGTGCCATCAGTGAGTACGGGACAGGCTACGAGCAGTACTTC.

The chain links TRBV6-5 to TRBJ1-2; no reliable D call. Trimming pared 6 bases from V and 6 bases from J, leaving 14 bases between. The CDR3 totals 13 residues. CDR1 MNHEY and CDR2 SVGAGI come from the germline V gene. The CDR3 region is CASRRIDLDGYTF. The DNA of the CDR3 is TGTGCCAGCAGACGGATTGATTTAGATGGCTACACCTTC.

This clone was seen a few times. Other DNA sequences in the same sample also yield this CDR3. The chain has TRBV5-1 and TRBJ1-5, with no clear D. CDR1 is SGHRS, CDR2 YFSETQ, per germline. The CDR3 length is 13 residues. The V gene lost 0 bases and the J gene lost 0 bases, with 1 base spanning the gap. DNA for the CDR3: TGCGCCAGCAGCTTGGATAGCAATCAGCCCCAGCATTTT. This translates into CASSLDSNQPQHF.

The rearrangement uses TRBV4-3 and TRBJ2-1; D gene ambiguous. V shed 0 bases and J shed 1 base, with 7 bases lying between them. Looked up from germline, CDR1 is LGHNA and CDR2 is YSLEER. The CDR3 spans 15 residues. CDR3 residues: CASSQDLASYNEQFF. For the CDR3, the DNA is TGCGCCAGCAGCCAAGATTTAGCTTCCTACAATGAGCAGTTCTTC.

The V call is TRBV30, the J call TRBJ2-4; 11 bases agree with TRBD1. The length of the CDR3 is 15 residues. Germline CDR1 is GTSNPN and CDR2 is SVGIG (reference sequence). J lost 6 bases, V lost 2 bases, and 6 bases had no gene match. Here the CDR3 DNA reads TGTGCCTGGAGTTCCGGGGGACAGGGGGGAAACATTCAGTACTTC. Translated: CAWSSGGQGGNIQYF.

The chain couples TRBV6-4 to TRBJ1-2; D is possibly TRBD1 (6 bases). Trimming took off 5 bases at V and 3 bases at J, with 10 bases between the two ends. The germline CDR1 and CDR2 sequences are MRHNA and SNTAGT. The CDR3 extends over 13 amino acids. CDR3 residues: CASSKDSYYGYTF. CDR3 nucleotides: TGTGCCAGCAGTAAGGACAGCTACTATGGCTACACCTTC.

This rearrangement joins TRBV27 to TRBJ1-5; TRBD1 aligns across 7 bases. The CDR3 has 16 amino acids. Germline trimming cut 5 bases from V and 0 bases from J; bases unmatched to any gene: 7. Germline values: CDR1 MNHEY, CDR2 SMNVEV (reference sequence). The chain's CDR3 is CASSRDRLNSNQPQHF. The CDR3 region has the DNA TGTGCCAGCAGTCGGGACAGACTTAATAGCAATCAGCCCCAGCATTTT.

V and J are TRBV7-2 and TRBJ2-7, with D possibly matching TRBD2 (7 bases). The germline V and J ends were trimmed by 1 base and 5 bases, with 12 bases remaining between them. CDR3 size: 14 residues. Germline V gives CDR1 SGHTA, CDR2 FQGNSA. CDR3 coding DNA: TGTGCCAGCAGCTTAGTCGGGGGGCCCCACGAGCAGTACTTC. This codes for CASSLVGGPHEQYF.

The chain has TRBV6-6 and TRBJ2-5; TRBD2 matches 8 bases. CDR3 length equals 13 residues. CDR1 is MNHNY, CDR2 SVGAGI, per germline (reference sequence). J gave up 7 bases and V 5 bases, and 6 bases lay outside the gene matches. The CDR3: CASSGLAEGTQYF. DNA of the CDR3: TGTGCCAGCAGTGGACTAGCTGAAGGGACCCAGTACTTC.

The V call is TRBV27, the J call TRBJ1-2; 7 bases are shared with TRBD1. The germline V gene encodes CDR1 MNHEY and CDR2 SMNVEV (reference sequence). The CDR3 contains 16 residues. Trimming at V came to 5 bases and at J to 5 bases, leaving 14 bases not matched to a gene. The CDR3 here is CASSPLALRGRYGYTF. In DNA, the CDR3 is TGTGCCAGCAGTCCGCTGGCCCTAAGGGGGCGTTATGGCTACACCTTC.

This clone was detected only a few times. The chain links TRBV7-3 to TRBJ2-1, with D perhaps matching TRBD1 (6 bases). The CDR3 spans 14 residues. V lost 1 base and J 6 bases, leaving 10 bases between the germline ends. Germline assignment: CDR1 SGHTA and CDR2 FQGTGA. CDR3 region: CASSLRGPGNEQFF. As DNA, the CDR3 is TGTGCCAGCAGCTTAAGGGGGCCGGGCAATGAGCAGTTCTTC.

The rearrangement uses TRBV2 and TRBJ1-1; the D is unclear. Trimming took 5 bases from V and 5 from J, leaving 18 bases between them. The length of the CDR3 is 15 residues. Germline CDR1 is SNHLY and CDR2 is FYNNEI. The CDR3 loop reads CASSPLGPTQTEAFF. The CDR3 DNA is TGTGCCAGCAGTCCCCTCGGGCCCACGCAAACTGAAGCTTTCTTT. Filled out from reference TRBV2 and TRBJ1-1, the complete variable domain reads EPEVTQTPSHQVTQMGQEVILRCVPISNHLYFYWYRQILGQKVEFLVSFYNNEISEKSEIFDDQFSVERPDGSNFTLKIRSTKLEDSAMYFCASSPLGPTQTEAFFGQGTRLTVV.

The J gene is TRBJ2-7, the V gene TRBV7-2; no reliable D call. Germline values: CDR1 SGHTA, CDR2 FQGNSA. Trimming left V 5 bases short and J 6 bases short, with 26 bases between. This CDR3 has 17 residues. CDR3 in DNA: TGTGCCAGCAGCCCTAACCTAGGATCCTGGAAGGGTTCCGAGCAGTACTTC. This encodes CASSPNLGSWKGSEQYF.

This clone was seen more than once but under ten times. The chain's CDR3 is CASSFPPRGEQFF. The CDR3, as DNA: TGTGCCAGCAGTTTCCCCCCCCGTGGTGAGCAGTTCTTC. The chain combines TRBV28 with TRBJ2-1; D not certain. Per the germline V gene, CDR1 is MDHEN and CDR2 is SYDVKM. The CDR3 totals 13 residues. V gave up 3 bases and J gave up 9 bases, with 12 bases separating them.

The chain couples TRBV11-2 to TRBJ2-5; D may be TRBD2 (5 bases). The CDR3 length is 13 residues. The germline V and J ends were trimmed by 6 bases and 5 bases, with 13 bases remaining between them. Germline-derived CDR1 and CDR2 are SGHAT and FQNNGV. For the CDR3, the DNA is TGTGCCAGCAGTTACGGGAATCGGGAGACCCAGTACTTC. Translated, it gives CASSYGNRETQYF.

This clone was picked up a small number of times. CDR3 nucleotide sequence: TGTGCCAGCAGCGTAATGAGAGGAGTAGATACGCAGTATTTT. It translates to CASSVMRGVDTQYF. The V call is TRBV11-2, the J call TRBJ2-3; D is ambiguous. The germline CDR1 and CDR2 sequences are SGHAT and FQNNGV. V was trimmed by 5 bases and J by 5 bases, leaving 14 bases between them. The CDR3 contains 14 residues.

The chain joins TRBV25-1 to TRBJ2-1, with D perhaps TRBD1 (6 bases). The CDR3 contains 15 residues. Looked up from germline, CDR1 is MGHDK and CDR2 is SYGVNS. Trimming took off 4 bases at V and 5 bases at J, with 15 bases between the two ends. In DNA, the CDR3 is TGTGCCAGCAGTGTTCTCTACGGGACACACAATGAGCAGTTCTTC. Protein product: CASSVLYGTHNEQFF. The full variable domain, rest sourced from reference TRBV25-1 and TRBJ2-1, is EADIYQTPRYLVIGTGKKITLECSQTMGHDKMYWYQQDPGMELHLIHYSYGVNSTEKGDLSSESTVSRIRTEHFPLTLESARPSHTSQYLCASSVLYGTHNEQFFGPGTRLTVL.

This clone came up a few times. V usage is TRBV28 and J usage is TRBJ2-7, with a tentative D call TRBD1 (6 bases). V was clipped by 7 bases and J by 4 bases, with 17 bases between them. From germline, CDR1 is MDHEN and CDR2 SYDVKM. The CDR3 is 14 residues long. In DNA, the CDR3 is TGTGCCAGCAAGATAACAGGGATACCGTACGAGCAGTACTTC. Protein: CASKITGIPYEQYF.

The rearrangement uses TRBV4-1 and TRBJ2-7, with D perhaps matching TRBD1 (5 bases). Per germline, CDR1 MGHRA and CDR2 YSYEKL. The CDR3 runs to 14 residues. Trimming removed 1 base from V and 6 bases from J, with 13 bases in between. The CDR3, as DNA: TGCGCCAGCAGCCAAGGAAGGGGTTTATCCGAGCAGTACTTC. This codes for CASSQGRGLSEQYF.